This T cell receptor beta chain was documented in a study of blood T cells in healthy people across ages. Study-level points and caveats: With age, beta diversity per million T cells declined roughly linearly, significantly by roughly 40. Naive and antigen-experienced cells were not separated, limiting conclusive comparison.

CDR3 length: 17 amino acids. CDR1 is MGHRA, CDR2 YSYEKL, per germline. Unmatched junction bases numbered 9, after V lost 4 bases and J lost 2 bases. A J-beta primer mix and a sample-barcoded 5' primer were used in a second PCR of about 7 to 12 cycles. MiXCR, applied by TCRdb to the 5' RACE reads, yields one record per CDR3 protein. The sample consists of about 1,800,000 distinct CDR3 sequences, approximately 28% of them appearing once. In this sample, this clonotype turned up many times. Its antigen is unidentified. The clonotype was recovered from a woman in her twenties or thirties in good health. The sample taken for sequencing was blood. This chain joins TRBV4-1 and TRBJ2-7; 12 bases align to TRBD2. DNA of the CDR3: TGCGCCAGCAGCCTCCTAGAGTCTAGCGGGGGGGCCTACGAGCAGTACTTC. Translation gives CASSLLESSGGAYEQYF.